Listed below are T cell receptor beta chains from one sample, sequenced in a study of regulatory T cells in long-lasting Graves disease. TCRdb recomputed calls from the multiplex PCR reads with MiXCR, one row per CDR3 protein. The repertoire holds some 500,000 distinct CDR3 sequences, approximately 13% seen once, with roughly 10% in the top ten. This sample also appeared in a second study, on T cells in Graves' hyperthyroidism and ophthalmopathy.

The input for sequencing was peripheral blood mononuclear cells (PBMCs), taken at new diagnosis, from a patient treated with antithyroid drugs. Source of these receptors: a man aged 25 to 40 with Graves disease. Each CDR3 is given with its conserved first and last residue. The D gene is left open where the match is weak. The size of a clone is reported for some rows only, either as once, few or many, or as a class for expanded clones.

d_call | cdr3_length | j_call | clone_size | v_call | cdr3_nt | cdr3_aa
TRBD1 | 14 | TRBJ2-7 | few | TRBV4-1 | TGCGCCAGCAGCCAAGTTGTTAGGGGGCGGGAGCAGTACTTC | CASSQVVRGREQYF
- | 14 | TRBJ1-1 | few | TRBV18 | TGTGCCAGCTCACTGGCGGATTACGGTACTGAAGCTTTCTTT | CASSLADYGTEAFF
- | 11 | TRBJ1-2 | many | TRBV24-1 | TGTGCCACCAGTGATTCGTATGGCTACACCTTC | CATSDSYGYTF
TRBD2 | 17 | TRBJ2-4 | few | TRBV12-3/TRBV12-4 | TGTGCCAGCAGTCTATACAGACTAGCGGGAGCCAAAAACATTCAGTACTTC | CASSLYRLAGAKNIQYF
TRBD2 | 19 | TRBJ2-1 | many | TRBV5-1 | TGCGCCAGCGGTTACAGGGGGCCCGCGACTAGCGGGAGTAGACATGAGCAGTTCTTC | CASGYRGPATSGSRHEQFF
- | 15 | TRBJ2-7 | many | TRBV11-1 | TGTGCCAGCAGCTTAGCGACCACAAATCTAGACGAGCAGTACTTC | CASSLATTNLDEQYF
- | 15 | TRBJ1-1 | many | TRBV7-3 | TGTGCCAGCAGCCTGGGACCAGCCAGGAACACTGAAGCTTTCTTT | CASSLGPARNTEAFF
TRBD1 | 13 | TRBJ1-2 | - | TRBV20-1 | TGCAGTGCCCGTCGACAGGGCCTCTATGGCTACACCTTC | CSARRQGLYGYTF
- | 16 | TRBJ2-3 | - | TRBV30 | TGTGCCTGGAGTAGGGCGAGGTGGGAAACCACAGATACGCAGTATTTT | CAWSRARWETTDTQYF
TRBD2 | 15 | TRBJ2-3 | - | TRBV5-6 | TGTGCCAGCAGCTTGGTAGCGGGCCTCACAGATACGCAGTATTTT | CASSLVAGLTDTQYF
TRBD2 | 13 | TRBJ2-3 | few | TRBV20-1 | TGCAGTGCTGCTAGCGGATTGACAGATACGCAGTATTTT | CSAASGLTDTQYF
- | 14 | TRBJ2-2 | many | TRBV12-3/TRBV12-4 | TGTGCCAGCAGTGTCAGCGGGAACACCGGGGAGCTGTTTTTT | CASSVSGNTGELFF
TRBD2 | 14 | TRBJ2-1 | many | TRBV2 | TGTGCCAGCACCCGGACTAGCGGGACCAATGAGCAGTTCTTC | CASTRTSGTNEQFF
- | 13 | TRBJ2-3 | many | TRBV18 | TGTGCCAGCTCACAACAGGGTTACGATACGCAGTATTTT | CASSQQGYDTQYF
TRBD1 | 15 | TRBJ1-2 | few | TRBV15 | TGTGCCACCAGCAGAGAGCAGGGGGTTTACTATGGCTACACCTTC | CATSREQGVYYGYTF
- | 13 | TRBJ2-2 | few | TRBV19 | TGTGCCGGCAGTCTCGGGGGCACCGGGGAGCTGTTTTTT | CAGSLGGTGELFF
- | 15 | TRBJ2-5 | - | TRBV6-9 | TGTGCCAGCAGTTCCACGACAGGAAGGAAAGAGACCCAGTACTTC | CASSSTTGRKETQYF
TRBD1 | 12 | TRBJ1-2 | many | TRBV29-1 | TGCAGCGCTCCGGACAGGGAGGGTGGCTACACCTTC | CSAPDREGGYTF
- | 15 | TRBJ2-1 | few | TRBV18 | TGTGCCAGCTCATTGGTGAGGAGCTCCTACAATGAGCAGTTCTTC | CASSLVRSSYNEQFF
- | 14 | TRBJ1-6 | few | TRBV20-1 | TGCAGTGCTATAGCTAGCTCCTATAATTCACCCCTCCACTTT | CSAIASSYNSPLHF
- | 12 | TRBJ2-5 | - | TRBV20-1 | TGCAGTGCTCACTTTCTCGGAGAGACCCAGTACTTC | CSAHFLGETQYF
- | 15 | TRBJ1-1 | many | TRBV5-1 | TGCGCCAGCAGCTTGGCCTCTTCGGGGAACACTGAAGCTTTCTTT | CASSLASSGNTEAFF
TRBD2 | 15 | TRBJ2-7 | many | TRBV7-9 | TGTGCCAGCAGCTTAGGGACTAGCGTTGCCTACGAGCAGTACTTC | CASSLGTSVAYEQYF
- | 15 | TRBJ1-2 | - | TRBV9 | TGTGCCAGCAGAGGCCAGGGGATCGCACCTTATGGCTACACCTTC | CASRGQGIAPYGYTF
- | 14 | TRBJ2-5 | many | TRBV7-2 | TGTGCCAGCAGCTTAAAACAGGGCTGGGAGACCCAGTACTTC | CASSLKQGWETQYF
TRBD1 | 14 | TRBJ1-2 | few | TRBV19 | TGTGCCAGTAGTGGAGCCCAGGGGGTCTATGGCTACACCTTC | CASSGAQGVYGYTF
- | 14 | TRBJ2-2 | few | TRBV6-1 | TGTGCCAGCAGTGAACCCAGACGGACCGGGGAGCTGTTTTTT | CASSEPRRTGELFF
- | 14 | TRBJ1-2 | - | TRBV6-4 | TGTGCCAGCAGTGACCCACTCTGGGGAGGAGGCTACACCTTC | CASSDPLWGGGYTF
- | 15 | TRBJ2-7 | many | TRBV15 | TGTGCCACCAGCAGATCGGACAGTGCAGCCTACGAGCAGTACTTC | CATSRSDSAAYEQYF
- | 15 | TRBJ2-1 | many | TRBV6-1 | TGTGCCAGCAGTATGAACAGTTGGTCCTACAATGAGCAGTTCTTC | CASSMNSWSYNEQFF
- | 15 | TRBJ2-5 | many | TRBV11-2 | TGTGCCAGCAGCTCCTGGGGCCGGACCGGGGAGACCCAGTACTTC | CASSSWGRTGETQYF
- | 10 | TRBJ2-7 | few | TRBV2 | TGTGCCAGTGGTGGTAACGAGCAGTACTTC | CASGGNEQYF
- | 12 | TRBJ1-4 | once | TRBV2 | TGTGCCAGCATTGGTGGGGGTGAAAAACTGTTTTTT | CASIGGGEKLFF
- | 14 | TRBJ1-6 | few | TRBV5-1 | TGCGCCAGCAGCTTGAACAGGGAATTCTCACCCCTCCACTTT | CASSLNREFSPLHF
TRBD2 | 16 | TRBJ2-2 | many | TRBV18 | TGTGCCAGCTCATCCCCCTCTAGCGGGTACACCGGGGAGCTGTTTTTT | CASSSPSSGYTGELFF
TRBD1 | 14 | TRBJ1-6 | many | TRBV3-1 | TGTGCCAGCAACCTACAGGGGTCAAATTCACCCCTCCACTTT | CASNLQGSNSPLHF
- | 16 | TRBJ1-5 | many | TRBV10-3 | TGTGCCATCAGTGAGTCGACGGGCAGGGCAAATCAGCCCCAGCATTTT | CAISESTGRANQPQHF
- | 14 | TRBJ2-2 | many | TRBV7-2 | TGTGCCAGCAGCAGGGACGCCTCCACCGGGGAGCTGTTTTTT | CASSRDASTGELFF
- | 14 | TRBJ2-7 | few | TRBV19 | TGTGCCAGTAGGGCGACAGGCGGGCCGGGGGAGCAGTACTTC | CASRATGGPGEQYF
- | 15 | TRBJ2-7 | many | TRBV7-9 | TGTGCCAGCAGCTTATTCGGCAGGCTCCCCTACGAGCAGTACTTC | CASSLFGRLPYEQYF
- | 13 | TRBJ2-7 | many | TRBV2 | TGTGCCAGCAGACCACAATCCCTCTACGAGCAGTACTTC | CASRPQSLYEQYF
- | 12 | TRBJ2-7 | many | TRBV6-2/TRBV6-3 | TGTGCCAGCAGTCGGGCAGTGTACGAGCAGTACTTC | CASSRAVYEQYF
- | 13 | TRBJ1-2 | few | TRBV20-1 | TGCAGTGCTAGAGATCCCCGACAGGCCGGCTACACCTTC | CSARDPRQAGYTF
TRBD2 | 17 | TRBJ2-1 | many | TRBV7-2 | TGTGCCAGCAGCTTAGACCTGACTAGCGCCTCCTACAATGAGCAGTTCTTC | CASSLDLTSASYNEQFF
- | 13 | TRBJ1-6 | few | TRBV20-1 | TGCAGTGCTGTGACATTAACGGATTCACCCCTCCACTTT | CSAVTLTDSPLHF
- | 13 | TRBJ1-1 | - | TRBV5-1 | TGCGCCAGCACCCTACAGGCCGACAGTGAAGCTTTCTTT | CASTLQADSEAFF
TRBD2 | 19 | TRBJ2-3 | many | TRBV7-9 | TGTGCCAGCAGCTTATCGGTAGGACTAGCGGGCCAAACCACAGATACGCAGTATTTT | CASSLSVGLAGQTTDTQYF
- | 13 | TRBJ1-2 | many | TRBV10-2 | TGCGCCTCAGGGCGGGAAATAGTCTATGGCTACACCTTC | CASGREIVYGYTF